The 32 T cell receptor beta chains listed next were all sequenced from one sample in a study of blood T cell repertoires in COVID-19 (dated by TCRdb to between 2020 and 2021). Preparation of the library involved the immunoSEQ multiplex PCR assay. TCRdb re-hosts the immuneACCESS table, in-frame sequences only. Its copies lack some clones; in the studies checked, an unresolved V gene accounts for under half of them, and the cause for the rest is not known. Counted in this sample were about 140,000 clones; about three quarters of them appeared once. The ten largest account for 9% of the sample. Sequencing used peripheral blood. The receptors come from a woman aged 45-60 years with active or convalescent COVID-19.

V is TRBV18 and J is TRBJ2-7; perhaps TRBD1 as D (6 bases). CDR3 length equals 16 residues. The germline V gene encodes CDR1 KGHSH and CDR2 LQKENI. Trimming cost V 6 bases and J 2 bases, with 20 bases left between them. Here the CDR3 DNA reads TGTGCCAGCTCCCAGGGGTCGGCAATCACTACCTACGAGCAGTACTTC. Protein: CASSQGSAITTYEQYF.

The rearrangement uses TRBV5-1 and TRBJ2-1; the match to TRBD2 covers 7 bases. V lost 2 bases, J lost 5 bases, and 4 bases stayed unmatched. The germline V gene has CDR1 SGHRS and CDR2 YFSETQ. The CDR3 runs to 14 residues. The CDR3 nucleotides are TGCGCCAGCAGCTTAGGACTAGGGAACAATGAGCAGTTCTTC. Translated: CASSLGLGNNEQFF.

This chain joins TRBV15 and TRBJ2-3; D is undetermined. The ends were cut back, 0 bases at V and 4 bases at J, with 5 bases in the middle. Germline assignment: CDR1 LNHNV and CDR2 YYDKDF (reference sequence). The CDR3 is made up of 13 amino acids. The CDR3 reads CATSRERADTQYF. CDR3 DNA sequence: TGTGCCACCAGCAGAGAAAGAGCAGATACGCAGTATTTT.

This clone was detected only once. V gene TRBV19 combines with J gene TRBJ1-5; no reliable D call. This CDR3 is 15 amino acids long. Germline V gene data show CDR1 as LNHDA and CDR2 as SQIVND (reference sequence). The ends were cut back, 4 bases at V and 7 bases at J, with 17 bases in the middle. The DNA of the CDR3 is TGTGCCAGTAGTAATCCATCGGTAGTAGAGCAGCCCCAGCATTTT. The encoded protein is CASSNPSVVEQPQHF.

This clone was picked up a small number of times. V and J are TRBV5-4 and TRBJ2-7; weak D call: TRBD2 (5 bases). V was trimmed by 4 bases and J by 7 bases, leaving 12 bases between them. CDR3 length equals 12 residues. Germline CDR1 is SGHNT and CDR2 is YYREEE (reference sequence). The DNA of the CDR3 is TGTGCCAGCAGCCGGGGAAGGGAGGAGCAGTACTTC. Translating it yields CASSRGREEQYF.

The chain's CDR3 is CASSFSGGAGYEQYF. CDR3 sequence (DNA): TGTGCCAGCAGCTTTAGCGGGGGGGCAGGGTACGAGCAGTACTTC. The chain uses TRBV11-2 and TRBJ2-7; 11 nucleotides align to TRBD2. V lost 3 bases and J lost 4; bases outside the gene matches: 5. The CDR3 extends over 15 amino acids. Germline V gene sequence: CDR1 SGHAT, CDR2 FQNNGV.

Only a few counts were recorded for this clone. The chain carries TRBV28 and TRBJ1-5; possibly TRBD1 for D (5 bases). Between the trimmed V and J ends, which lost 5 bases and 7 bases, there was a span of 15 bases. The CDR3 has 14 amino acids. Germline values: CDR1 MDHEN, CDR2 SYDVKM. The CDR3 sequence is CASSPPGGGQPQHF. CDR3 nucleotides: TGTGCCAGCAGTCCCCCGGGGGGAGGACAGCCCCAGCATTTT.

The CDR3 region is CASSLVGGLGGPPYEQYF. CDR3 in DNA: TGTGCCAGCAGTTTGGTTGGGGGTTTGGGAGGGCCCCCCTACGAGCAGTACTTC. The gene calls are TRBV28 and TRBJ2-7, with 7 bases matching TRBD2. The V segment lost 3 bases and the J segment 2 bases; nucleotides outside the gene matches: 16. CDR3 length: 18 residues. Germline CDR1 reads MDHEN; CDR2 reads SYDVKM.

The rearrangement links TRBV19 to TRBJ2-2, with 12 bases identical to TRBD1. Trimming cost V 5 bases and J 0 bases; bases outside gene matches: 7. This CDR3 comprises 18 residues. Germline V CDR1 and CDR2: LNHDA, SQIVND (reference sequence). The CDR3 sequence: CASSVEGQGAPNTGELFF. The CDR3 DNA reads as TGTGCCAGTAGTGTGGAGGGACAGGGGGCTCCGAACACCGGGGAGCTGTTTTTT.

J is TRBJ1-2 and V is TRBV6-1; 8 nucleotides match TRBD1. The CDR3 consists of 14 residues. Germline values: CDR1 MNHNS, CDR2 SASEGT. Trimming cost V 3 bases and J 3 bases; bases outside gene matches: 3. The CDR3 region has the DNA TGTGCCAGCAGTGACAGGGGGCGGGACTATGGCTACACCTTC. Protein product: CASSDRGRDYGYTF.

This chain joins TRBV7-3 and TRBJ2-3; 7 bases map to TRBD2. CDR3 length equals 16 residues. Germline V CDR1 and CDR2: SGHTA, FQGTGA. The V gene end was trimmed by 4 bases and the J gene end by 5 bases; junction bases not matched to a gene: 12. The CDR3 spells CASSSFLGLGKDTQYF. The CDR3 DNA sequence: TGTGCCAGCAGCTCCTTTCTTGGACTAGGAAAAGATACGCAGTATTTT.

The CDR3 bases are TGTGCCAGCAGGGTTGCCGGGACAGCTAAGGGCTACACCTTC. It yields the protein CASRVAGTAKGYTF. The chain joins TRBV28 to TRBJ1-2; 7 bases agree with TRBD1. Germline V gene sequence: CDR1 MDHEN, CDR2 SYDVKM. V trimming: 6 bases; J trimming: 8 bases; junction bases outside the gene matches: 12. This CDR3 has 14 residues.

CDR3 DNA: TGTGCCAGCAGCCAAGACGGAGGCTGGTACGAGCAGTACTTC. The encoded protein is CASSQDGGWYEQYF. The chain is built from TRBV3-1 (or the pseudogene TRBV3-2) and TRBJ2-7, with a tentative D call TRBD2 (5 bases). With 0 bases removed from V and 4 bases from J, the gap between germline ends came to 10 bases. The CDR3 loop spans 14 amino acids. The germline CDR1 and CDR2 sequences are LGHDT and YNNKEL (reference sequence).

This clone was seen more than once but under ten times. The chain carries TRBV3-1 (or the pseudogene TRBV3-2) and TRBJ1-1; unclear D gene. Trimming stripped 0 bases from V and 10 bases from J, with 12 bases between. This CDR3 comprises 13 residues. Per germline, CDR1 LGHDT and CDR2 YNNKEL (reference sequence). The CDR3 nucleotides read TGTGCCAGCAGCCAAGATCTCAATGCGGTAGCTTTCTTT. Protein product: CASSQDLNAVAFF.

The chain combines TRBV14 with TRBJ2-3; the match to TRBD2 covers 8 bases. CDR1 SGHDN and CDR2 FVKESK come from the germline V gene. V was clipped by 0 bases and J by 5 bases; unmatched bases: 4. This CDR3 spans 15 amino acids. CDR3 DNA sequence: TGTGCCAGCAGCCAAGACCGGGGGGGCATAGATACGCAGTATTTT. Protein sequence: CASSQDRGGIDTQYF.

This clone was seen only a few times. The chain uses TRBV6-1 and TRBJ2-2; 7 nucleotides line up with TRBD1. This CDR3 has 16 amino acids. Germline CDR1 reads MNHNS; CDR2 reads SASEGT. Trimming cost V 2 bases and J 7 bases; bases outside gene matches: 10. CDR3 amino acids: CASSEMRGRESGELFF. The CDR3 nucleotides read TGTGCCAGCAGTGAAATGAGGGGGCGAGAGAGCGGGGAGCTGTTTTTT.

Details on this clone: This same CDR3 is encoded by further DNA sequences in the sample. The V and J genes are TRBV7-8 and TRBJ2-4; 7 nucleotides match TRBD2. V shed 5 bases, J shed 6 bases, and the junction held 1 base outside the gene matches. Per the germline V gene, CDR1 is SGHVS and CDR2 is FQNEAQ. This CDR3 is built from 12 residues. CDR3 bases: TGTGCCAGCAGCCCGGGGGGAAACATTCAGTACTTC. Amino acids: CASSPGGNIQYF.

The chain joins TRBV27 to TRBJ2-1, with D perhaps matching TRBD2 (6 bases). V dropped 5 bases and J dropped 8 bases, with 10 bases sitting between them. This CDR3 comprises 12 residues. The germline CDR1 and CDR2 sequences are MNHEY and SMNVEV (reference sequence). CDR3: CASSGGVDEQFF. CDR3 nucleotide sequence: TGTGCCAGCAGTGGAGGGGTGGATGAGCAGTTCTTC.

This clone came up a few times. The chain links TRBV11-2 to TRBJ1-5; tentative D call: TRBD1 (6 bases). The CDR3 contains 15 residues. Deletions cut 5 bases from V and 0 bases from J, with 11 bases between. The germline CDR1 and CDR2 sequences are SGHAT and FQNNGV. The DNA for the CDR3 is TGTGCCAGCAGCCCGGACAGCTATAGCAATCAGCCCCAGCATTTT. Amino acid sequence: CASSPDSYSNQPQHF. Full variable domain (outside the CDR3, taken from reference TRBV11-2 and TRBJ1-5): EAGVAQSPRYKIIEKRQSVAFWCNPISGHATLYWYQQILGQGPKLLIQFQNNGVVDDSQLPKDRFSAERLKGVDSTLKIQPAKLEDSAVYLCASSPDSYSNQPQHFGDGTRLSIL.

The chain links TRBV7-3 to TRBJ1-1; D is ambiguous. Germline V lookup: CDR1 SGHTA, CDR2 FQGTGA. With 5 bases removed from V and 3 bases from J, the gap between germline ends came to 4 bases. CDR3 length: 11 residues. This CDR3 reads CASSQDTEAFF. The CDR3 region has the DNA TGTGCCAGCAGCCAGGACACTGAAGCTTTCTTT. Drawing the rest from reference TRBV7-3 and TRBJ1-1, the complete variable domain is GAGVSQTPSNKVTEKGKYVELRCDPISGHTALYWYRQSLGQGPEFLIYFQGTGAADDSGLPNDRFFAVRPEGSVSTLKIQRTERGDSAVYLCASSQDTEAFFGQGTRLTVV.

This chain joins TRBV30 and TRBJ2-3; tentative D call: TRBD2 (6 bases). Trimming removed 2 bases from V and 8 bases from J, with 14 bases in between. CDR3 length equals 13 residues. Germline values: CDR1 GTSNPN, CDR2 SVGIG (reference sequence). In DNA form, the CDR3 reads TGTGCCTGGAGTTCGGGCGGAGGGAGTACGCAGTATTTT. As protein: CAWSSGGGSTQYF.

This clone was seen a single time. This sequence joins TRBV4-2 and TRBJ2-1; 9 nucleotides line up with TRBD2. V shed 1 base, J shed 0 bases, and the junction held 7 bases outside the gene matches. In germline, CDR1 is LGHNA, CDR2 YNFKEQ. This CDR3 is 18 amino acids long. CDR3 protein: CASSQAPSGESSYNEQFF. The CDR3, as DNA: TGTGCCAGCAGCCAAGCGCCTAGCGGGGAGAGCTCCTACAATGAGCAGTTCTTC.

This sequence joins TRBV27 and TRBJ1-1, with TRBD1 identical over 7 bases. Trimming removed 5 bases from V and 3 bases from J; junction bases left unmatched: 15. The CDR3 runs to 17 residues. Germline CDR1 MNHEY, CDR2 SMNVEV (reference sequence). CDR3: CASSRRGRGGTDTEAFF. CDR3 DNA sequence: TGTGCCAGCAGTCGAAGGGGGCGCGGAGGTACGGACACTGAAGCTTTCTTT.

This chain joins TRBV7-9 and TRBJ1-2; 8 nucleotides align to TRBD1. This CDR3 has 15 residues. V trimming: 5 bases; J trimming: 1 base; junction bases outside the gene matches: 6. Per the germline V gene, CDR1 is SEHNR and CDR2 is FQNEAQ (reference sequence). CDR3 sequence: CASSGRDRLNYGYTF. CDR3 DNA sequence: TGTGCCAGCAGCGGACGGGACAGGCTTAACTATGGCTACACCTTC. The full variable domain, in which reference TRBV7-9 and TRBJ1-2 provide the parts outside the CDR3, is DTGVSQNPRHKITKRGQNVTFRCDPISEHNRLYWYRQTLGQGPEFLTYFQNEAQLEKSRLLSDRFSAERPKGSFSTLEIQRTEQGDSAMYLCASSGRDRLNYGYTFGSGTRLTVV.

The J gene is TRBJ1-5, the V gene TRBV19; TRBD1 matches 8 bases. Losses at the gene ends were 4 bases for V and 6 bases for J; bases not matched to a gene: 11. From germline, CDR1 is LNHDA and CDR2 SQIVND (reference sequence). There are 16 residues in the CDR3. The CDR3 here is CASSTILTGDGQPQHF. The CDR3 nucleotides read TGTGCCAGTAGTACTATACTGACAGGGGATGGTCAGCCCCAGCATTTT.

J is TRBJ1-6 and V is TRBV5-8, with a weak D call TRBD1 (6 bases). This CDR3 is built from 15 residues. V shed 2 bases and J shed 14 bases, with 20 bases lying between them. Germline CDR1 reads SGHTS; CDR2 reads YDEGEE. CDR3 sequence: CASSLGGQGDETLHF. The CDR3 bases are TGTGCCAGCAGCTTAGGGGGACAAGGGGATGAGACCCTCCACTTT. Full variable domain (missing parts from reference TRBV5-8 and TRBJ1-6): EAGVTQSPTHLIKTRGQQATLRCSPISGHTSVYWYQQALGLGLQFLLWYDEGEERNRGNFPPRFSGRQFPNYSSELNVNALELEDSALYLCASSLGGQGDETLHFGNGTRLTVT.

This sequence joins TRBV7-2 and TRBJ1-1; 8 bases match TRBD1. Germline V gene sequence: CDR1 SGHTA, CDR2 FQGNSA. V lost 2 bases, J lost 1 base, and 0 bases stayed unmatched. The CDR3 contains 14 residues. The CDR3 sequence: CASSLQGANTEAFF. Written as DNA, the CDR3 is TGTGCCAGCAGCTTACAGGGGGCGAACACTGAAGCTTTCTTT. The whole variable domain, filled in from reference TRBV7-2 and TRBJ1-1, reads GAGVSQSPSNKVTEKGKDVELRCDPISGHTALYWYRQSLGQGLEFLIYFQGNSAPDKSGLPSDRFSAERTGGSVSTLTIQRTQQEDSAVYLCASSLQGANTEAFFGQGTRLTVV.

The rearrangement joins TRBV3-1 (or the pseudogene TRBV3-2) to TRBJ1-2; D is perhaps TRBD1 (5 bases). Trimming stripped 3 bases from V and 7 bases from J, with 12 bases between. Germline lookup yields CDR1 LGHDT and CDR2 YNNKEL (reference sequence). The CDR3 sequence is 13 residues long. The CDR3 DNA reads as TGTGCCAGCAGCCACCCTTTGGGGGGTGGCTACACCTTC. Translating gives CASSHPLGGGYTF.

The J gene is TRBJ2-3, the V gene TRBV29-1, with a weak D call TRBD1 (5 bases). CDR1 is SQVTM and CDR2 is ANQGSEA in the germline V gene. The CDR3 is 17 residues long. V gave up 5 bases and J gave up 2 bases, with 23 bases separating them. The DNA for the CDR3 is TGCAGCGTTATGCCCCCCTTTTTCGACAGATCCACAGATACGCAGTATTTT. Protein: CSVMPPFFDRSTDTQYF.

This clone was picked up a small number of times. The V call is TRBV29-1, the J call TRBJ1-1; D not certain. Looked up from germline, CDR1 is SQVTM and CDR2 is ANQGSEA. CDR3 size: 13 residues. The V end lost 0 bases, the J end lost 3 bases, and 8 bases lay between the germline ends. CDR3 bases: TGCAGCGTTGAAGAACCCCGGGACACTGAAGCTTTCTTT. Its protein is CSVEEPRDTEAFF.

Written as DNA, the CDR3 is TGTGCCAGCAGCCAGAAAAAACAGGGGGCTGAGACCCAGTACTTC. It translates to CASSQKKQGAETQYF. V is TRBV5-4 and J is TRBJ2-5; 9 nucleotides match TRBD1. V was clipped by 4 bases and J by 5 bases; unmatched bases: 9. CDR1 is SGHNT, CDR2 YYREEE, per germline (reference sequence). The CDR3 consists of 15 residues.

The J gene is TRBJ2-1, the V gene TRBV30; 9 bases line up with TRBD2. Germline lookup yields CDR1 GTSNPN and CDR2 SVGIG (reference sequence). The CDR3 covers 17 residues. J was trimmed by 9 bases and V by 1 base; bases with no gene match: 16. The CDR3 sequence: CAWSGPLAGGRYGEQFF. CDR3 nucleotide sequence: TGTGCCTGGAGTGGACCCCTCGCGGGGGGGCGGTATGGTGAGCAGTTCTTC.